Listed below are T cell receptor beta chains from one sample, sequenced in a study of CD8 T cells in ankylosing spondylitis. TCRdb re-called the 5' RACE reads through MiXCR, storing one row per CDR3 protein. In the table there are a few hundred thousand distinct CDR3 sequences, 6.5% to 10% of which are singletons. Sequencing was carried out using blood, either unsorted or a sorted T cell fraction (not recorded which). The receptors shown here come from a male donor with ankylosing spondylitis. Each CDR3 is given with its conserved first and last residue. D genes are given only for firm matches. Size values are once, few and many counts, or a class for expanded clones, and some rows have none.

abundance	v_gene	d_gene	j_gene	CDR3nt	CDR3aa
few	TRBV19	-	TRBJ2-2	TGTGCCAGTAGTACCGAGACCGGGGAGCTGTTTTTT	CASSTETGELFF
-	TRBV10-3	-	TRBJ2-5	TGTGCCATCAGTTTGGACTTCAAAGAGACCCAGTACTTC	CAISLDFKETQYF
-	TRBV5-1	TRBD1	TRBJ2-2	TGCGCCAGCAGCCCGGACAGGCTGGCCGGGGAGCTGTTTTTT	CASSPDRLAGELFF
-	TRBV12-3/TRBV12-4	TRBD1	TRBJ2-7	TGTGCCAGCAGTCCGGACAGGGGTATATACGAGCAGTACTTC	CASSPDRGIYEQYF
-	TRBV29-1	-	TRBJ1-4	TGCAGCGTTGATTTTAATGAAAAACTGTTTTTT	CSVDFNEKLFF
many	TRBV30	-	TRBJ1-2	TGTGCCTGGACCCTCGACAGTAACTATGGCTACACCTTC	CAWTLDSNYGYTF
-	TRBV20-1	-	TRBJ2-7	TGCAGTGCTAGAGTAGGGGACGAGCAGTACTTC	CSARVGDEQYF
-	TRBV18	TRBD1	TRBJ1-1	TGTGCCAGCTCACTGCTAAGACCGGGACAGGTGAACACTGAAGCTTTCTTT	CASSLLRPGQVNTEAFF
many	TRBV12-3/TRBV12-4	TRBD2	TRBJ2-3	TGTGCCAGCAGTGCTGCGAGCGGGAGTACAGATACGCAGTATTTT	CASSAASGSTDTQYF
few	TRBV5-6	TRBD1	TRBJ2-5	TGTGCCAGCAGCTCTACAGGGGTTTGGGAGACCCAGTACTTC	CASSSTGVWETQYF
many	TRBV12-3/TRBV12-4	TRBD2	TRBJ2-7	TGTGCCAGCAGTCGAGCGGGAGTTTACGACGAGCAGTACTTC	CASSRAGVYDEQYF
few	TRBV4-1	TRBD1	TRBJ2-7	TGCGCCAGCAGCCAGACCAGGGGGAGCGAGCAGTACTTC	CASSQTRGSEQYF
few	TRBV7-2	TRBD2	TRBJ2-1	TGTGCCAGCACCCCCCAGCGGGAGGGCCGTTACAATGAGCAGTTCTTC	CASTPQREGRYNEQFF
-	TRBV5-1	-	TRBJ1-6	TGCGCCAGCAGCTTGGGATCAAGCGGCTATAATTCACCCCTCCACTTT	CASSLGSSGYNSPLHF
-	TRBV18	-	TRBJ2-7	TGTGCCAGCTCACCACCGGTATGGAATCGGACGTACAGGACCTACGAGCAGTACTTC	CASSPPVWNRTYRTYEQYF
many	TRBV11-1	TRBD2	TRBJ2-1	TGTGCCAGCAGCTTATTAGATGCGGGAGCACCGCCATACAATGAGCAGTTCTTC	CASSLLDAGAPPYNEQFF
-	TRBV9	-	TRBJ2-1	TGTGCCAGCAGCGTAGACCCAAGGACCGACAATGAGCAGTTCTTC	CASSVDPRTDNEQFF
many	TRBV29-1	-	TRBJ1-2	TGCAGCGTTGCCAGGGACCCCGAAGCTAACTATGGCTACACCTTC	CSVARDPEANYGYTF
-	TRBV29-1	-	TRBJ1-2	TGCAGCGCGACTGGGGCCGGCGAACCCTATGGCTACACCTTC	CSATGAGEPYGYTF
few	TRBV7-9	-	TRBJ1-1	TGTGCCAGCAGCGACCACTTAGACAGCAACACTGAAGCTTTCTTT	CASSDHLDSNTEAFF
-	TRBV7-3	-	TRBJ2-1	TGTGCCAGCAGCCCGATTAGAGGGTCCTACAATGAGCAGTTCTTC	CASSPIRGSYNEQFF
many	TRBV12-3/TRBV12-4	-	TRBJ2-5	TGTGCCAGCAGTGGAAGTTTCCAAGAGACCCAGTACTTC	CASSGSFQETQYF
few	TRBV14	TRBD2	TRBJ2-7	TGTGCCAGCAGCCGAGAGGGACTAGCGGCTGTTTCCTACGAGCAGTACTTC	CASSREGLAAVSYEQYF
-	TRBV7-6	-	TRBJ2-1	TGTGCCAGCAGCTTAGATGCAGAAGCATCCTACAATGAGCAGTTCTTC	CASSLDAEASYNEQFF
-	TRBV5-1	-	TRBJ2-5	TGCGCCAGTTATCCGGGACACCAAGAGACCCAGTACTTC	CASYPGHQETQYF
-	TRBV28	TRBD2	TRBJ2-7	TGTGCCAGCAGACTCGGTGGGAGGGACCAAGGGGAGCAGTACTTC	CASRLGGRDQGEQYF